A single sample gave rise to the 24 T cell receptor beta chains below, sequenced in a study of monozygotic twins with inflammatory bowel disease (dated by TCRdb to the late 2010s). The method behind the library was 5' RACE. The sequencer was an Illumina HiSeq 2500. After TCRdb reprocessed the reads, each CDR3 protein sequence was kept as one row, without DNA. The sample's own table lists a few hundred thousand distinct CDR3 sequences. Approximately 2.3% of the sample goes to the ten largest clones. What was sequenced was blood. These TCRs come from a human donor with ulcerative colitis or Crohn's disease, or a healthy co-twin of an affected twin (not recorded which).

The rearrangement joins TRBV24-1 to TRBJ2-5. The germline CDR1 and CDR2 sequences are KGHDR and SFDVKD. This CDR3 spans 12 amino acids. CDR3 residues: CATSSARGTQYF.

The CDR3: CASSLGWGRQGRSTEAFF. The chain links TRBV11-2 to TRBJ1-1; TCRdb indicates TRBD1, and absent DNA this call remains unverified. CDR3 length equals 18 residues. Germline-derived CDR1 and CDR2 are SGHAT and FQNNGV.

This sequence joins TRBV28 and TRBJ1-5. Germline V lookup: CDR1 MDHEN, CDR2 SYDVKM. CDR3 length: 16 amino acids. This CDR3 is CASSSPTRQYNQPQHF.

CDR3 loop: CASSFRDSDTQYF. The chain combines TRBV7-2 with TRBJ2-3; TCRdb reports TRBD2, a call that lacks DNA to check it against. Germline CDR1 is SGHTA and CDR2 is FQGNSA. The CDR3 totals 13 residues.

V and J are TRBV5-1 and TRBJ2-3; the TCRdb D gene call, TRBD1, has no DNA to confirm it. The CDR3 is 13 amino acids. The germline CDR1 and CDR2 sequences are SGHRS and YFSETQ. This chain's CDR3 is CASTREGTDTQYF.

This sequence joins TRBV5-1 and TRBJ1-2; with no DNA, the TCRdb D assignment of TRBD1 cannot be verified. Germline CDR1 reads SGHRS; CDR2 reads YFSETQ. The CDR3 runs 14 residues. CDR3 residues: CASSLMPGYYGYTF.

The chain has TRBV6-5 and TRBJ2-1; the D call of TRBD2 rests on TCRdb alone, since no DNA is present to check it. The CDR3 sequence is 15 residues long. CDR1 is MNHEY, CDR2 SVGAGI, per germline. The CDR3 loop is CASSNTSGSINEQFF.

The V and J genes are TRBV20-1 and TRBJ2-7; TCRdb gives TRBD2 as the D gene, but with no DNA this cannot be confirmed. Germline loops: CDR1 DFQATT, CDR2 SNEGSKA (reference sequence). This CDR3 region has 15 residues. CDR3 in amino acids: CSASGLAESSYEQYF.

CDR3 sequence reads: CASSQVGQTVYGYTF. V and J are TRBV3-1 and TRBJ1-2; TCRdb's D call of TRBD1 is untestable without DNA. The CDR3 is 15 amino acids. CDR1 is LGHDT, CDR2 YNNKEL, per germline (reference sequence).

The chain employs TRBV11-2 and TRBJ2-3; as DNA is missing, the TRBD1 call by TCRdb cannot be tested. Germline V gene sequence: CDR1 SGHAT, CDR2 FQNNGV. The CDR3 consists of 16 residues. CDR3 region: CASSQNRGLGTDTQYF.

The chain is built from TRBV7-2 and TRBJ1-1. CDR1 and CDR2 from the germline V gene are SGHTA and FQGNSA. This CDR3 has 14 amino acids. This CDR3 is CASSSHLGNTEAFF.

This chain connects TRBV7-6 to TRBJ2-2; TCRdb's D call of TRBD2 is untestable without DNA. This CDR3 has 17 residues. From germline, CDR1 is SGHVS and CDR2 FNYEAQ. CDR3 in amino acids: CASSSDLAEPNTGELFF.

The V gene is TRBV6-5, the J gene TRBJ2-1; the TCRdb call, TRBD2, lacks DNA for checking. The CDR3 has 17 residues. Germline CDR1 MNHEY, CDR2 SVGAGI. The CDR3: CASSYSNSGNPYNEQFF.

CDR3: CASLQEGKNIQYF. The rearrangement links TRBV11-2 to TRBJ2-4; TCRdb reports TRBD1, a call that lacks DNA to check it against. The CDR3 runs 13 residues. The V gene's germline CDR1 is SGHAT and CDR2 FQNNGV.

V is TRBV19 and J is TRBJ1-4; absent DNA, TCRdb's TRBD1 call cannot be checked. Germline-derived CDR1 and CDR2 are LNHDA and SQIVND (reference sequence). The CDR3 loop spans 18 amino acids. The CDR3 loop is CASSPADRNLYTWEKLFF.

The gene calls are TRBV2 and TRBJ2-7; TCRdb returns TRBD1, unconfirmable since there is no DNA. Germline V gives CDR1 SNHLY, CDR2 FYNNEI. This CDR3 has 14 amino acids. CDR3 residues: CARGLGQNSYEQYF. The full variable domain, in which reference TRBV2 and TRBJ2-7 provide the parts outside the CDR3, is EPEVTQTPSHQVTQMGQEVILRCVPISNHLYFYWYRQILGQKVEFLVSFYNNEISEKSEIFDDQFSVERPDGSNFTLKIRSTKLEDSAMYFCARGLGQNSYEQYFGPGTRLTVT.

V usage is TRBV2 and J usage is TRBJ2-7; TCRdb's assignment of TRBD2 cannot be checked, as there is no DNA. The CDR3 has 16 residues. Germline-derived CDR1 and CDR2 are SNHLY and FYNNEI. The CDR3 loop is CASSDFAGLDVYEQYF.

The rearrangement uses TRBV5-6 and TRBJ1-2; TCRdb's assignment of TRBD1 cannot be checked, as there is no DNA. Germline V gives CDR1 SGHDT, CDR2 YYEEEE. The CDR3 has 13 residues. The CDR3 reads CASSPRGTYGYTF.

The V gene is TRBV5-4, the J gene TRBJ1-1; no DNA is available, so the TRBD1 call from TCRdb remains unchecked. Germline V gene sequence: CDR1 SGHNT, CDR2 YYREEE (reference sequence). CDR3 length equals 14 residues. The CDR3: CASSRHGAGTEAFF.

The rearrangement uses TRBV11-2 and TRBJ1-6; the TRBD1 assignment by TCRdb is unverifiable without DNA. CDR1 is SGHAT and CDR2 is FQNNGV in the germline V gene. This CDR3 contains 21 residues. The CDR3 loop is CASSEGKPGTGGSSYNSPLHF.

The CDR3 is CASSSDRVNEQYF. The rearrangement joins TRBV3-1 to TRBJ2-7; the D call from TCRdb, TRBD1, cannot be confirmed without DNA. The CDR3 covers 13 residues. Germline CDR1 LGHDT, CDR2 YNNKEL (reference sequence).

V gene TRBV11-2 combines with J gene TRBJ2-7. This CDR3 is built from 16 residues. Germline CDR1 and CDR2: SGHAT and FQNNGV. CDR3: CASSLEGSVSSYEQYF.

This chain connects TRBV6-1 to TRBJ2-1; TCRdb names TRBD2, which stays unverified in the absence of DNA. Per germline, CDR1 MNHNS and CDR2 SASEGT. The CDR3 is 19 amino acids. CDR3 region: CASSDGLAGGPPHSHEQFF.

The chain carries TRBV6-2 or TRBV6-3 and TRBJ1-5; the TRBD1 assignment by TCRdb is unverifiable without DNA. This CDR3 spans 13 amino acids. From germline, CDR1 is MNHEY and CDR2 SVGEGT. This CDR3 is CASPRGDSSPQHF.